Listed below are T cell receptor beta chains from one sample, sequenced in a study of identical twins. TCRdb re-called the 5' RACE reads with MiXCR, one entry per CDR3 protein. The sample contains around 490,000 distinct CDR3 sequences, 20% to 25% of which appear only once. A further study also used this sample, focusing on yellow fever vaccine responses in identical twins.

The sample consisted of CD4+ T cells sorted from blood. These receptors all stem from a woman between 18 and 29 years old in good health. Both conserved end residues are part of each CDR3. The order of the fields is clone size, V gene, J gene, D gene, CDR3 protein, CDR3 DNA. The D gene is left open where the match is weak. A clone size is listed for some rows: how often the clone was seen (once, few, many), or a class if it is expanded.

>few|TRBV4-1|TRBJ2-1|-
CASSQGHGSYNEQFF
TGCGCCAGCAGCCAGGGCCACGGCTCCTACAATGAGCAGTTCTTC
>-|TRBV5-1|TRBJ1-4|-
CASSQLGGGDGKLFF
TGCGCCAGCAGCCAACTAGGGGGTGGGGACGGAAAACTGTTTTTT
>few|TRBV6-5|TRBJ2-1|TRBD2
CASSFQREVFYNEQFF
TGTGCCAGCAGTTTCCAGCGGGAGGTATTCTACAATGAGCAGTTCTTC
>-|TRBV6-5|TRBJ1-4|TRBD1
CASSSGGSGEKLFF
TGTGCCAGCAGTTCAGGGGGAAGCGGTGAAAAACTGTTTTTT
>once|TRBV28|TRBJ1-2|-
CASSLHRQRNYGYTF
TGTGCCAGCAGTTTACACCGACAGAGAAACTATGGCTACACCTTC
>few|TRBV3-1|TRBJ2-5|TRBD1
CASSPGPGQGKETQYF
TGTGCCAGCAGCCCCGGCCCGGGACAGGGAAAAGAGACCCAGTACTTC
>-|TRBV6-5|TRBJ1-2|-
CASSYDRYPGGYTF
TGTGCCAGCAGTTACGACAGATACCCGGGCGGCTACACCTTC
>few|TRBV10-3|TRBJ2-5|-
CAISREYQETQYF
TGTGCCATCAGTCGAGAGTACCAAGAGACCCAGTACTTC
>few|TRBV28|TRBJ1-5|-
CASSFSSGGNQPQHF
TGTGCCAGCAGTTTCTCGTCAGGGGGCAATCAGCCCCAGCATTTT
>-|TRBV10-3|TRBJ2-2|-
CAISRDTGELFF
TGTGCCATCAGTCGGGACACCGGGGAGCTGTTTTTT
>-|TRBV20-1|TRBJ1-6|-
CSARWQGSSYNSPLHF
TGCAGTGCTAGATGGCAGGGGAGCTCCTATAATTCACCCCTCCACTTT
>many|TRBV5-1|TRBJ2-3|TRBD1
CASSMGTATDTQYF
TGCGCCAGCAGCATGGGGACAGCCACAGATACGCAGTATTTT
>few|TRBV18|TRBJ2-7|-
CASSPPDIPPPYEQYF
TGTGCCAGCTCACCTCCCGACATACCCCCCCCCTACGAGCAGTACTTC
>-|TRBV10-3|TRBJ1-1|TRBD1
CAISESGGTGDTEAFF
TGTGCCATCAGTGAGTCAGGCGGGACAGGGGACACTGAAGCTTTCTTT
>-|TRBV6-1|TRBJ2-7|-
CASSPRANSYEQYF
TGTGCCAGCAGTCCCCGGGCCAACTCCTACGAGCAGTACTTC
>-|TRBV6-1|TRBJ2-1|TRBD1
CPSSQTGGAYNEQFF
TGTCCCAGCAGCCAAACAGGGGGCGCCTACAATGAGCAGTTCTTC
>few|TRBV19|TRBJ2-1|-
CASRDSRGGEQFF
TGTGCCAGTAGAGACTCCAGGGGGGGTGAGCAGTTCTTC
>-|TRBV3-1|TRBJ1-2|-
CASSQRADGYTF
TGTGCCAGCAGCCAGAGAGCGGATGGCTACACCTTC
>-|TRBV3-1|TRBJ2-1|-
CASSQVAGYNEQFF
TGTGCCAGCAGCCAGGTTGCGGGATACAATGAGCAGTTCTTC
>-|TRBV2|TRBJ2-4|-
CASSGQFLAKNIQYF
TGTGCCAGCAGTGGACAGTTTCTAGCCAAAAACATTCAGTACTTC
>-|TRBV20-1|TRBJ2-1|-
CSASPGIYEQFF
TGCAGTGCTAGTCCCGGAATCTATGAGCAGTTCTTC
>-|TRBV28|TRBJ1-1|-
CASTFGPAVAFF
TGTGCCAGCACCTTTGGACCTGCGGTGGCTTTCTTT
>-|TRBV9|TRBJ2-2|TRBD2
CASSAAGTSGTGELFF
TGTGCCAGCAGCGCGGCCGGGACTAGCGGAACCGGGGAGCTGTTTTTT
>-|TRBV3-1|TRBJ2-6|-
CASSSDRKGGANVLTF
TGTGCCAGCAGCTCGGACAGAAAGGGTGGGGCCAACGTCCTGACTTTC
>few|TRBV7-2|TRBJ1-1|-
CASSRDPTRSRTEAFF
TGTGCCAGCAGCCGAGATCCGACCCGGAGTCGCACTGAAGCTTTCTTT
>-|TRBV6-1|TRBJ2-3|TRBD2
CASSLAGDGDTQYF
TGTGCCAGCAGTCTAGCGGGGGATGGTGATACGCAGTATTTT
>few|TRBV12-3/TRBV12-4|TRBJ2-1|TRBD2
CASSFAGGVMNEQFF
TGTGCCAGCAGTTTCGCGGGAGGCGTTATGAATGAGCAGTTCTTC
>-|TRBV24-1|TRBJ2-1|-
CATSDTSTQGSYNEQFF
TGTGCCACCAGTGATACCTCGACACAGGGCTCCTACAATGAGCAGTTCTTC
>-|TRBV10-3|TRBJ1-1|TRBD1
CAISDPTGPNTEAFF
TGTGCCATCAGTGACCCGACAGGGCCGAACACTGAAGCTTTCTTT
>few|TRBV25-1|TRBJ2-4|TRBD1
CASSETGTAKNIQYF
TGTGCCAGCAGTGAGACAGGGACGGCCAAAAACATTCAGTACTTC
>few|TRBV10-3|TRBJ2-1|-
CAISDQERSEQFF
TGTGCCATCAGTGACCAGGAACGATCTGAGCAGTTCTTC
>-|TRBV11-2|TRBJ2-2|TRBD2
CASSFYGSSGRRAGELFF
TGTGCCAGCAGCTTCTACGGTTCTAGCGGGAGGCGGGCCGGGGAGCTGTTTTTT
>-|TRBV6-5|TRBJ2-1|-
CASSYFKSKVRNEQFF
TGTGCCAGCAGTTACTTTAAGAGTAAGGTTCGCAATGAGCAGTTCTTC
>few|TRBV29-1|TRBJ2-4|-
CSVGPLGGPTNIQYF
TGCAGCGTTGGGCCCCTCGGTGGCCCCACAAACATTCAGTACTTC
>few|TRBV27|TRBJ2-2|TRBD1
CASTSTGTGELFF
TGTGCCAGCACCTCGACAGGGACCGGGGAGCTGTTTTTT
>-|TRBV5-1|TRBJ2-1|-
CASSLGNNEQFF
TGCGCCAGCAGCTTGGGGAATAATGAGCAGTTCTTC
>few|TRBV7-9|TRBJ2-1|TRBD2
CATTPGLAGGHNEQFF
TGTGCCACCACCCCGGGACTAGCGGGGGGGCACAATGAGCAGTTCTTC
>-|TRBV28|TRBJ1-1|-
CASSLYNTEAFF
TGTGCCAGCAGTTTATACAACACTGAAGCTTTCTTT
>-|TRBV20-1|TRBJ2-3|TRBD1
CSARKTGTGIVDTQYF
TGCAGTGCTAGAAAAACCGGGACAGGGATAGTAGATACGCAGTATTTT
>few|TRBV5-6|TRBJ1-5|-
CASSSRGQPQHF
TGTGCCAGCAGCTCCCGGGGTCAGCCCCAGCATTTT
>few|TRBV5-1|TRBJ2-7|TRBD1
CASSLGLTGGNLREQYF
TGCGCCAGCAGCTTGGGATTGACAGGGGGGAACCTACGAGAGCAGTACTTC
>-|TRBV20-1|TRBJ1-6|TRBD1
CSARLRFQGDYSPLHF
TGCAGTGCTAGACTCCGGTTCCAGGGGGATTATTCACCCCTCCACTTT
>many|TRBV29-1|TRBJ2-5|TRBD2
CSDSSGHGETQYF
TGCAGCGACTCTAGCGGACACGGAGAGACCCAGTACTTC
>-|TRBV11-2|TRBJ1-3|-
CASSLGGDIYF
TGTGCCAGCAGCTTAGGAGGGGACATATATTTT
>few|TRBV6-2/TRBV6-3|TRBJ2-3|TRBD1
CASSQGGAGTDTQYF
TGTGCCAGCAGTCAAGGGGGCGCGGGCACAGATACGCAGTATTTT
>-|TRBV12-3/TRBV12-4|TRBJ1-3|-
CASSFSPDSGNTIYF
TGTGCCAGCAGTTTCAGCCCCGACTCTGGAAACACCATATATTTT
>-|TRBV6-1|TRBJ2-7|TRBD1
CASSDRGPYEQYF
TGTGCCAGCAGCGACAGGGGGCCCTACGAGCAGTACTTC
>-|TRBV6-1|TRBJ2-2|TRBD1
CASRELTGGNTGELFF
TGTGCCAGCAGAGAACTTACAGGGGGCAACACCGGGGAGCTGTTTTTT
>few|TRBV28|TRBJ2-1|-
CASRPALGSYNEQFF
TGTGCCAGCAGACCAGCGCTAGGCTCCTACAATGAGCAGTTCTTC
>few|TRBV24-1|TRBJ2-1|-
CATGAYNEQFF
TGTGCCACCGGAGCGTACAATGAGCAGTTCTTC
>-|TRBV12-3/TRBV12-4|TRBJ1-5|-
CASSRDRNQPQHF
TGTGCCAGCAGCAGGGACCGCAATCAGCCCCAGCATTTT
>few|TRBV28|TRBJ2-7|TRBD1
CASKTSGTGTYEQYF
TGTGCCAGCAAGACCTCCGGGACAGGGACCTACGAGCAGTACTTC